The entry that follows covers one T cell receptor beta chain sequence. No cognate antigen has been identified for it. Its ends do not fully match the called genes, so a read error is possible. The data were taken from a study of cytotoxic CD8 clonotypes in ibrutinib-treated CLL (dated by TCRdb to about 2021). For context, the study as a whole: The cohort was composed of 11 relapsed/refractory and fewer than 16 treatment-naive patients; IGHV unmutated status was identified in 17 patients. Every remission and progressive disease sample was obtained while ibrutinib was still being received by the patients. On average, each sample yielded around 230,000 productive templates and tens of thousands of productive rearrangements. Of the 90 or so participants in the trial, about two dozen had longitudinal samples available. The response samples were drawn at a median of around eleven months into treatment, with a range of roughly 6 to 36 months. Cryopreserved peripheral blood mononuclear cells were obtained prior to treatment, at the time of response, and at either disease progression or sustained remission. Responses were partial in approximately 24 patients and complete in 2; after median around 72 months follow-up, some 15 stayed in remission and about 12 progressed.

Here is what the overall study found, with its caveats: Sampling times were not matched between patients in sustained remission and patients whose disease was progressing, and lymph node repertoires were not examined. Public clonotypes were rare and either shrank or stayed stable during treatment, and the rise in clonality at ibrutinib response reflected expansion of private clonotypes. Clonality rose at ibrutinib response, remained stable during sustained remission, and dropped back toward baseline at progression. Baseline clonality was found to be higher than that of age-matched healthy donors and was strongly correlated with circulating CD8+ T-cell counts.

Each clonotype received, on average, about 10x coverage in deep resolution sequencing performed on a MiSeq, where the target depth lay between 1 in 1 million and 1 in 200,000 T cells. TCR beta libraries were generated with the immunoSEQ hsTCRB Kit. Concerning the study's data processing: ImmunoSEQ Data Assistant and ImmunoSEQ Analyzer were used for data analysis, and V, D and J genes were assigned according to IMGT definitions. Clonality was computed as one minus normalized Shannon entropy of productive rearrangement frequencies, ranging from 0 to 1. Only overrepresented clonotypes making up at least 0.05% of the repertoire of each patient were included in the public clonotype analysis. Approximately 14 age-matched healthy donor repertoires from immuneACCESS were used as controls for clonality. This is the immuneACCESS table as TCRdb keeps it, with only in-frame sequences that have V and J called. A part of the clones is gone; compared with another copy, unresolved V genes explain less than half, and the rest is unexplained. The V and J calls and clone size come from that table; D and trimming were worked out from the DNA. This sample lists nearly 100,000 clones; almost 80% were detected once. About 33% of the sample comes from the top ten.

The time point label, as the study defines it: approximately 11 months on ibrutinib. For TCR beta library preparation, roughly 1.8 micrograms of genomic DNA was extracted from cryopreserved PBMCs. Longitudinal blood samples from CLL patients on ibrutinib monotherapy underwent high-throughput TCR beta sequencing. The patients were enrolled in a single-center, open-label phase 2 trial of ibrutinib monotherapy. This clonotype was obtained from a human donor with chronic lymphocytic leukemia. The input for sequencing was PBMCs, taken after 12 months of ibrutinib treatment.

The base sequence is TGTGCCAGCAGTTTGGGCGGAGGGGACAGGGAAAAACTGTTTTTT. Its translation is CASSLGGGDREKLFF. Here the chain combines TRBV5-5 and TRBJ1-4, with 8 bases aligning to TRBD1. The CDR3 covers 15 residues, taking in both the cysteine and the phenylalanine. The DNA shown is the 45-base CDR3, in frame from base 1. Per the germline V gene (reference sequence), SGHKS is the CDR1 and YYEKEE is the CDR2.